Listed below are T cell receptor beta chains from one sample, sequenced in a study of T cells in Graves' hyperthyroidism and ophthalmopathy. TCRdb recomputed calls from the multiplex PCR reads with MiXCR, one row per CDR3 protein. The sample lists about 640,000 distinct CDR3 sequences, 13% to 15% occurring once. Sequenced input: blood. These receptors were collected from a woman aged 45-60 years with Graves' ophthalmopathy. CDR3s include the opening cysteine and the closing phenylalanine or tryptophan. Fields, in order: D gene, J gene, V gene, clone size, CDR3 DNA, CDR3 protein. The D gene is left open where the match is weak. Clone size appears in some rows only: once, few, many, or a class for an expanded clone.

NA TRBJ2-3 TRBV11-2 many TGTGCCAGCAGCTTGACCATCGGGGGCGGCACAGATACGCAGTATTTT CASSLTIGGGTDTQYF
NA TRBJ2-7 TRBV5-5 many TGTGCCAGCAGGCGGGACGGTTACGAGCAGTACTTC CASRRDGYEQYF
TRBD2 TRBJ2-7 TRBV28 many TGTGCCAGCGTCCCCCATACTCCCCTAGCGGGAGGGAGCTCCTACGAGCAGTACTTC CASVPHTPLAGGSSYEQYF
NA TRBJ1-6 TRBV3-1 many TGTGCCAGCAGTCCACAGGGACATATCGATTCACCCCTCCACTTT CASSPQGHIDSPLHF
NA TRBJ1-6 TRBV28 NA TGTGCCAGCAGTTCCGTCGGTTCGAAGAATTCACCCCTCCACTTT CASSSVGSKNSPLHF
TRBD2 TRBJ2-1 TRBV30 many TGTGCCTGGAGTGCTCTAGCGGGACCTTACAATGAGCAGTTCTTC CAWSALAGPYNEQFF
NA TRBJ1-2 TRBV7-2 many TGTGCCAGCAGGCCATCAGTGGGGCGGGATGGCTACACCTTC CASRPSVGRDGYTF
TRBD2 TRBJ2-3 TRBV7-3 NA TGTGCCAGCAGCTTATCTTCTAGCGGGAGCAAGCAGTATTTT CASSLSSSGSKQYF
TRBD1 TRBJ2-2 TRBV19 NA TGTGCCAGTACCCCTGGGACAGTACCGAACACCGGGGAGCTGTTTTTT CASTPGTVPNTGELFF
NA TRBJ1-1 TRBV2 NA TGTGCCAGCAGTATCACAGGGATAGGGACTGAAGCTTTCTTT CASSITGIGTEAFF
NA TRBJ2-5 TRBV7-3 NA TGTGCCAGCAGCCCGATGGGACAAGAGACCCAGTACTTC CASSPMGQETQYF
TRBD1 TRBJ2-3 TRBV20-1 many TGCAGTGCAAGGACAGGGGGAGTGGATACGCAGTATTTT CSARTGGVDTQYF
NA TRBJ1-2 TRBV3-1 many TGTGCCAGCAGCCCGAATCTTGGGACGGTTGGCTACACCTTC CASSPNLGTVGYTF
TRBD2 TRBJ2-1 TRBV12-3/TRBV12-4 many TGTGCCAGCAGTCGCCGACTGGCGGGAGCCTATTTCAATGAGCAGTTCTTC CASSRRLAGAYFNEQFF
NA TRBJ2-7 TRBV5-1 many TGCGCCAGCAGCTTGGAGTTCTTGGACACGGGCTACGAGCAGTACTTC CASSLEFLDTGYEQYF
NA TRBJ1-1 TRBV3-1 many TGTGCCAGCAGCCACGGAAACGAGAGGACTGAAGCTTTCTTT CASSHGNERTEAFF
NA TRBJ2-3 TRBV4-2 many TGTGCCAGCAGCCAAGTTGGCGACACAGATACGCAGTATTTT CASSQVGDTDTQYF
NA TRBJ2-3 TRBV15 many TGTGCCACCAGCAGAGAGGGCGGGAGCACAGATACGCAGTATTTT CATSREGGSTDTQYF
TRBD1 TRBJ2-1 TRBV19 NA TGTGCCAGTAGTTTTGAGGGCCCAGGGGGCGGTCGTAGGTACAATGAGCAGTTCTTC CASSFEGPGGGRRYNEQFF
TRBD1 TRBJ1-4 TRBV20-1 few TGCAGTGCTAGAGGACCAGGGGGAGATGAAAAACTGTTTTTT CSARGPGGDEKLFF
TRBD1 TRBJ2-7 TRBV6-1 few TGTGCCAGCAGAGCCCGGACAGGATCGAAATCTAGCTCCTACGAGCAGTACTTC CASRARTGSKSSSYEQYF
NA TRBJ2-1 TRBV24-1 NA TGTGCCACCAGTGATTTGCAAAGGGGGGACTACAATGAGCAGTTCTTC CATSDLQRGDYNEQFF
NA TRBJ2-7 TRBV30 many TGTGCCTGGAGGCCCACGAGGACACCATACTCCTACGAGCAGTACTTC CAWRPTRTPYSYEQYF
NA TRBJ1-5 TRBV20-1 NA TGCAGTGCTAGAGATGCACTCACACCCAATCAGCCCCAGCATTTT CSARDALTPNQPQHF
NA TRBJ2-7 TRBV27 many TGTGCCAGCAGTTTATCGCCAGCGAAGAGCACCTACGAGCAGTACTTC CASSLSPAKSTYEQYF
NA TRBJ1-3 TRBV28 NA TGTGCCAGCAGTTTCCTAGACTCTGGAAACACCATATATTTT CASSFLDSGNTIYF
NA TRBJ1-1 TRBV7-2 many TGTGCCAGCAGCCTCCTGCACGGTGAAGCTTTCTTT CASSLLHGEAFF
NA TRBJ2-1 TRBV6-2/TRBV6-3 many TGTGCCAGCAGTTACAGCGAGAGTACGGGGAATGAGCAGTTCTTC CASSYSESTGNEQFF
NA TRBJ2-2 TRBV28 many TGTGCCAGCAGTCGCTCAGGGCCTAGCGTTTCCCCCGGGGAGCTGTTTTTT CASSRSGPSVSPGELFF
NA TRBJ1-2 TRBV6-2/TRBV6-3 NA TGTGCCAGCAGTTCACAGCACCGGGACAACTATGGCTACACCTTC CASSSQHRDNYGYTF
TRBD1 TRBJ2-1 TRBV12-3/TRBV12-4 many TGTGCCAGCAGTGCCTGGGACAGGGCCGACAATGAGCAGTTCTTC CASSAWDRADNEQFF
TRBD2 TRBJ2-1 TRBV20-1 many TGCAGTGCTGGAACGCGGCGGGAGGGCCTCTTGCAGTTCTTC CSAGTRREGLLQFF
NA TRBJ1-2 TRBV5-6 many TGTGCCAGCAGCTTGGGCCAGCAACACTATGGCTACACCTTC CASSLGQQHYGYTF
NA TRBJ1-2 TRBV7-9 NA TGTGCCAGCACCACCTCCACCCCCACCCGGGGTGTTAATGGCTACACCTTC CASTTSTPTRGVNGYTF
TRBD1 TRBJ1-5 TRBV25-1 few TGTGCCAGCAGTGCCCGGGACAGTTTAGTTCAGCCCCAGCATTTT CASSARDSLVQPQHF
TRBD2 TRBJ2-2 TRBV12-3/TRBV12-4 many TGTGCCAGCAGTTTACGGGGGGGCGGGGAGCTGTTTTTT CASSLRGGGELFF
NA TRBJ1-1 TRBV28 NA TGTGCCAGCAGTTTGGTCTCTGGGGCCAGTGTTGAAGCTTTCTTT CASSLVSGASVEAFF
NA TRBJ1-2 TRBV5-1 many TGCGCCAGCAGCTTTAGTGAAGTTCTCGGCTACACCTTC CASSFSEVLGYTF
TRBD1 TRBJ1-5 TRBV5-5 NA TGTGCCAGCAGCCCGGACGGGACAGGGGCTTGGCCCCAGCATTTT CASSPDGTGAWPQHF
NA TRBJ2-5 TRBV6-1 NA TGTGCCACCACGCGGCGGAGACTAGAGACCCAGTACTTC CATTRRRLETQYF
NA TRBJ1-2 TRBV29-1 NA TGCAGCGTTGACCGAAAAGGGCCTGACTATGGCTACACCTTC CSVDRKGPDYGYTF
NA TRBJ1-5 TRBV27 many TGTGCCAGCAGTTTAGGCTCGGGACGGCACAATCAGCCCCAGCATTTT CASSLGSGRHNQPQHF
TRBD2 TRBJ2-1 TRBV29-1 few TGCAGCGTTGGGAGCCAGCGGGGTTACAATGAGCAGTTCTTC CSVGSQRGYNEQFF
NA TRBJ1-5 TRBV27 many TGTGCCAGCAGTTTAAGGTTCTCAGGGCAGCCCCAGCATTTT CASSLRFSGQPQHF
NA TRBJ2-1 TRBV5-8 many TGTGCCAGCAGCTTGGGATCGGGGCTTGAGCAGTTCTTC CASSLGSGLEQFF
TRBD2 TRBJ2-7 TRBV7-2 many TGTGCCAGCAGCTTAACCCGACTAGCGGGAGGTTCCTACGAGCAGTACTTC CASSLTRLAGGSYEQYF
TRBD1 TRBJ2-2 TRBV28 many TGTGCCAGCAGTTTTTTCGGGACAGGGGCGGCCGGGGAGCTGTTTTTT CASSFFGTGAAGELFF